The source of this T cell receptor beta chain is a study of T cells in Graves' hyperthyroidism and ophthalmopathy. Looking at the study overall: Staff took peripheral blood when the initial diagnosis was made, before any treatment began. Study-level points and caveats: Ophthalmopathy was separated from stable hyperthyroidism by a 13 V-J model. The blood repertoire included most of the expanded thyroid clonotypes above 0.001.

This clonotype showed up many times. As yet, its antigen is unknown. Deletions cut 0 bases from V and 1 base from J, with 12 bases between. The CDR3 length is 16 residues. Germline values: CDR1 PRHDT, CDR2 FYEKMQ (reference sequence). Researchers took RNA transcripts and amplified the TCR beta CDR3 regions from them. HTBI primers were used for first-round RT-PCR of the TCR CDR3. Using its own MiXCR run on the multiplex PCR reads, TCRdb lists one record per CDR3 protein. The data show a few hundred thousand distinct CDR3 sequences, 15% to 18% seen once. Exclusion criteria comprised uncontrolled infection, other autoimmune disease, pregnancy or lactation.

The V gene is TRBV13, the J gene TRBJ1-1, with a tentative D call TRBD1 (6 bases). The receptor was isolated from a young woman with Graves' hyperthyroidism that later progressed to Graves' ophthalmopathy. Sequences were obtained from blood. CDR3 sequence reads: CASSLGWDTPNTEAFF. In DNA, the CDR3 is TGTGCCAGCAGCTTAGGGTGGGACACCCCGAACACTGAAGCTTTCTTT.